This T cell receptor (beta chain) comes out of a study of blood T cells in healthy people across ages. Study findings and constraints: Naive T cell percentage showed a strong correlation with TCR beta diversity. Those diversity estimates obtained from one million T cells were thought to be underestimates.

The study drew donors from healthy Caucasian individuals in Russia aged roughly 6 to 90. For the second PCR, which ran for about 6 to 11 cycles, a sample-barcoded 5' primer and a J-beta primer mix were used. TCRdb redid the calling of the 5' RACE reads with MiXCR, one entry per CDR3 protein. The sample comprises about 800,000 distinct CDR3 sequences, over 45% of which are singletons, and over 20% rests with the top ten. This clonotype was counted a few times. Its antigen is not known. With 5 bases removed from V and 3 bases from J, the gap between germline ends came to 12 bases. This CDR3 comprises 13 residues. Germline values: CDR1 SGHRS, CDR2 YFSETQ.

This clonotype originated in a man under 40 in good health. This sequence joins TRBV5-1 and TRBJ2-7; D is uncertain. The specimen sequenced was blood. In nucleotides, the CDR3 is TGCGCCAGCAGTACGTTGGGGTTCTACGAGCAGTACTTC. This sequence encodes CASSTLGFYEQYF.